A selection of T cell receptor beta chains follows, all from one sample in a study of T cells in localized non-small cell lung cancer. Clones were read by immunoSEQ multiplex PCR, and TCRdb kept only the in-frame ones, dropping some. The data hold 34,000 or so clones, with roughly 93% observed a single time. The specimen was peripheral blood, collected before any cancer treatment. These TCRs come from a female donor older than 55 with stage I lung adenocarcinoma. Each CDR3 is given with its conserved first and last residue. A D gene is named only where the DNA matches it firmly. Clone size appears in some rows only: once, few, many, or a class for an expanded clone.

V: TRBV5-1
size: -
length: 15
D: TRBD1
J: TRBJ2-5
CDR3: CASSSSGQNQETQYF
DNA: TGCGCCAGCAGCTCGTCGGGACAGAATCAAGAGACCCAGTACTTC

V: TRBV19
size: once
length: 16
D: TRBD1
J: TRBJ1-3
CDR3: CASTRDRSLSGNTIYF
DNA: TGTGCCAGTACCCGGGACAGGTCCCTCTCTGGAAACACCATATATTTT

V: TRBV28
size: once
length: 17
D: -
J: TRBJ2-2
CDR3: CASSPPLGASRTGELFF
DNA: TGTGCCAGCAGTCCCCCATTGGGGGCGAGTCGCACCGGGGAGCTGTTTTTT

V: TRBV10-3
size: -
length: 20
D: TRBD2
J: TRBJ2-3
CDR3: CAISESKGASGSPNTDTQYF
DNA: TGTGCCATCAGTGAGTCGAAAGGGGCTAGCGGGTCCCCCAACACAGATACGCAGTATTTT

V: TRBV5-1
size: -
length: 14
D: TRBD1
J: TRBJ2-1
CDR3: CASSPDRGNNEQFF
DNA: TGCGCCAGCAGCCCCGACAGGGGGAACAATGAGCAGTTCTTC

V: TRBV15
size: -
length: 13
D: -
J: TRBJ1-1
CDR3: CATSRTRDTEAFF
DNA: TGTGCCACCAGTAGAACTAGGGACACTGAAGCTTTCTTT

V: TRBV15
size: -
length: 16
D: TRBD1
J: TRBJ1-2
CDR3: CATSRARRGGDYGYTF
DNA: TGTGCCACCAGCAGAGCCCGGAGAGGGGGCGACTATGGCTACACCTTC

V: TRBV6-5
size: -
length: 14
D: TRBD1
J: TRBJ2-4
CDR3: CASSYKTGKNIQYF
DNA: TGTGCCAGCAGTTACAAGACAGGGAAAAACATTCAGTACTTC

V: TRBV14
size: -
length: 15
D: TRBD1
J: TRBJ2-1
CDR3: CASSQHRGSNNEQFF
DNA: TGTGCCAGCAGCCAGCACAGGGGAAGTAACAATGAGCAGTTCTTC

V: TRBV6-4
size: -
length: 14
D: -
J: TRBJ2-2
CDR3: CASRPGPITGELFF
DNA: TGTGCCAGCAGGCCGGGACCCATCACCGGGGAGCTGTTTTTT

V: TRBV5-6
size: -
length: 16
D: TRBD1
J: TRBJ1-1
CDR3: CASSRDGGGGWTEAFF
DNA: TGTGCCAGCAGCCGAGATGGAGGAGGGGGCTGGACTGAAGCTTTCTTT

V: TRBV6-5
size: -
length: 15
D: -
J: TRBJ1-2
CDR3: CASTGYVEGVGGYTF
DNA: TGTGCCAGCACGGGCTACGTAGAAGGCGTGGGGGGCTACACCTTC

V: TRBV4-3
size: -
length: 18
D: -
J: TRBJ1-1
CDR3: CASSQDSGRNWMNTEAFF
DNA: TGCGCCAGCAGCCAAGATTCGGGAAGGAACTGGATGAACACTGAAGCTTTCTTT

V: TRBV6-6
size: -
length: 14
D: -
J: TRBJ2-7
CDR3: CASTTAGFLHEQYF
DNA: TGTGCCAGCACTACGGCGGGGTTTCTACACGAGCAGTACTTC